Below, one TCR beta chain is given with its context. Its cognate antigen is unknown. The hyperthyroidism patients had all been newly diagnosed, and their disease duration was under 2 months. Their ages ranged from 18 to 65 years. Diagnoses were made from clinical symptoms, serum measures (thyroxine and TRAb), thyroid ultrasound and orbital computed tomography. The source of the sample is a study of T cells in Graves' hyperthyroidism and ophthalmopathy. Study-wide results and caveats: Most clonotypes expanded in the thyroid (above 0.001) were also present in blood.

RNA transcripts were the template for amplifying TCR beta CDR3 regions. Carried out on the TCR CDR3, a first-round RT-PCR used the HTBI primer set. In TCRdb, the multiplex PCR reads were re-called with MiXCR into one record per CDR3 protein. The table shows roughly 800,000 distinct CDR3 sequences, with over 35% occurring only once. The source of this sequence is a young man with Graves' hyperthyroidism. Sequenced sample: blood.

CDR3: CASSHSGNSPLHF. For the CDR3, the DNA is TGCGCCAGCAGCCATTCGGGAAATTCACCCCTCCACTTT. The rearrangement links TRBV4-3 to TRBJ1-6; no clear D. V lost 3 bases and J 7 bases, leaving 7 bases between the germline ends. This CDR3 spans 13 amino acids. Germline CDR1 LGHNA, CDR2 YSLEER.